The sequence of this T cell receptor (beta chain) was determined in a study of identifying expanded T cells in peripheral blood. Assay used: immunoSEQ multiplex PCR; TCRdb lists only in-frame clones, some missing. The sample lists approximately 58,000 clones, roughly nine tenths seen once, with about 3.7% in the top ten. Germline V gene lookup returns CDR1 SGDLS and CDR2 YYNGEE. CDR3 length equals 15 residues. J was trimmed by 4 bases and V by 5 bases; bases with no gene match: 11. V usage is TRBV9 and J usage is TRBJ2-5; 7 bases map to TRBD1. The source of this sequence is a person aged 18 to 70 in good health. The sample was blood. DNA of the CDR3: TGTGCCAGCAGTCCCTTTACAGGGGAAGGAGAGACCCAGTACTTC. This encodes CASSPFTGEGETQYF. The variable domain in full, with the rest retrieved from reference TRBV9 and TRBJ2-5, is DSGVTQTPKHLITATGQRVTLRCSPRSGDLSVYWYQQSLDQGLQFLIQYYNGEERAKGNILERFSAQQFPDLHSELNLSSLELGDSALYFCASSPFTGEGETQYFGPGTRLLVL.